This TCR beta chain was identified during a study of shared T cell receptors in the human thymus. Produced via immunoSEQ multiplex PCR; TCRdb's table is partial and in-frame only. Of some 400,000 clones listed, 95% are singletons. Source material: thymocytes. The source of this sequence is a human donor.

CDR3 amino acids: CASSLSRTPKGPITGAEQFF. In nucleotides, the CDR3 is TGTGCCAGCAGCTTAAGTCGGACGCCCAAGGGACCGATTACCGGGGCTGAGCAGTTCTTC. The rearrangement joins TRBV7-6 to TRBJ2-1, with D perhaps TRBD1 or TRBD2 (5 bases each). The CDR3 extends over 20 amino acids. V was pared by 2 bases and J by 9 bases, with 32 bases between. Germline CDR1 is SGHVS and CDR2 is FNYEAQ. Filled out from reference TRBV7-6 and TRBJ2-1, the complete variable domain reads GAGVSQSPRYKVTKRGQDVALRCDPISGHVSLYWYRQALGQGPEFLTYFNYEAQQDKSGLPNDRFSAERPEGSISTLTIQRTEQRDSAMYRCASSLSRTPKGPITGAEQFFGPGTRLTVL.